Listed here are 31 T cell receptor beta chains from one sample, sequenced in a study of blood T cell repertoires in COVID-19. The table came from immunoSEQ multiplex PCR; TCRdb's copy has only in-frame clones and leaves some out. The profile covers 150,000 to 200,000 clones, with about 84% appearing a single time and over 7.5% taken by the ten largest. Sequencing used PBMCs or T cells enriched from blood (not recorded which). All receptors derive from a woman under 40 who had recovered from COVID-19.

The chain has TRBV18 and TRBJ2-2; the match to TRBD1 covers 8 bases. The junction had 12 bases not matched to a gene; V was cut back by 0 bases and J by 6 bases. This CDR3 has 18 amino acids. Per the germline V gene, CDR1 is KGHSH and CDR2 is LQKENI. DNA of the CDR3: TGTGCCAGCTCACCACCGGGTACCGGGACAGGAAAAGCCGGGGAGCTGTTTTTT. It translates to CASSPPGTGTGKAGELFF. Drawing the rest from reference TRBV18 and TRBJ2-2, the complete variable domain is NAGVMQNPRHLVRRRGQEARLRCSPMKGHSHVYWYRQLPEEGLKFMVYLQKENIIDESGMPKERFSAEFPKEGPSILRIQQVVRGDSAAYFCASSPPGTGTGKAGELFFGEGSRLTVL.

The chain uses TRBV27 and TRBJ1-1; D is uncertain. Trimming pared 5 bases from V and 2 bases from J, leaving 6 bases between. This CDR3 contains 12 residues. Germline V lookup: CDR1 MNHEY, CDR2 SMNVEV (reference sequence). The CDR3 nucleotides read TGTGCCAGCAGTGGAGGTAACACTGAAGCTTTCTTT. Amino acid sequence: CASSGGNTEAFF.

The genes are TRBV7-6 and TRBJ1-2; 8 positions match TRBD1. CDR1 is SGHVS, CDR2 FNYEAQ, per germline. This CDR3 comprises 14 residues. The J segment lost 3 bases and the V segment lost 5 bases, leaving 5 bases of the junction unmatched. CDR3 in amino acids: CASSLLDRDYGYTF. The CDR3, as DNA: TGTGCCAGCAGCCTACTGGACAGGGACTATGGCTACACCTTC.

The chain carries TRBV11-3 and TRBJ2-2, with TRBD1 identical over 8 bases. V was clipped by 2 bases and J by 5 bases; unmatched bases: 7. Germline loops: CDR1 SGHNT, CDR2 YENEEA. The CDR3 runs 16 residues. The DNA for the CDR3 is TGTGCCAGCAGCTTATCCAGGACAGGGAGAACCGGGGAGCTGTTTTTT. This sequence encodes CASSLSRTGRTGELFF.

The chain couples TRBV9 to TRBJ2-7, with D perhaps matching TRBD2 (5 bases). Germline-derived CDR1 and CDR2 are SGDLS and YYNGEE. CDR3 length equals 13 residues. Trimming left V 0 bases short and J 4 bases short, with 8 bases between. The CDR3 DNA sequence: TGTGCCAGCAGCGTAGATGGAGGATACGAGCAGTACTTC. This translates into CASSVDGGYEQYF.

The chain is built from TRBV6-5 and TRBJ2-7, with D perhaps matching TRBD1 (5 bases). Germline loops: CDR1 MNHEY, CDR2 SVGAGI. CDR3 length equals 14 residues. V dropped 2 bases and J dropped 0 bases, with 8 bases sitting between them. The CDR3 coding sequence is TGTGCCAGCAGTTACGACAGATACTCCTACGAGCAGTACTTC. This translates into CASSYDRYSYEQYF.

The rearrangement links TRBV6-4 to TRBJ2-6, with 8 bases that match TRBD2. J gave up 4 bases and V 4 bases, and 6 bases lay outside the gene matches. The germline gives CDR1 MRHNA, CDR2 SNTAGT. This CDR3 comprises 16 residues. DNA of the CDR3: TGTGCCAGCAGTGCTTCGGGGGGGAGCGGGGCCAACGTCCTGACTTTC. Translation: CASSASGGSGANVLTF.

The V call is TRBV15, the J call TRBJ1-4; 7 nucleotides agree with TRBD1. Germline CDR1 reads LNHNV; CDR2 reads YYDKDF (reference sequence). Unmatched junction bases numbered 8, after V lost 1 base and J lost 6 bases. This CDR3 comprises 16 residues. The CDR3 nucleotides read TGTGCCACCAGCAGAGCTAGGGACAGTTTTTATGAAAAACTGTTTTTT. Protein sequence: CATSRARDSFYEKLFF.

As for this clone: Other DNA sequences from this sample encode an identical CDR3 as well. The chain's CDR3 is CASSIGGSNTEAFF. The CDR3 coding sequence is TGTGCCAGTAGTATAGGAGGGTCGAACACTGAAGCTTTCTTT. The chain employs TRBV19 and TRBJ1-1, with D unresolved. Germline CDR1 is LNHDA and CDR2 is SQIVND (reference sequence). V dropped 1 base and J dropped 1 base, with 7 bases sitting between them. The CDR3 sequence is 14 residues long.

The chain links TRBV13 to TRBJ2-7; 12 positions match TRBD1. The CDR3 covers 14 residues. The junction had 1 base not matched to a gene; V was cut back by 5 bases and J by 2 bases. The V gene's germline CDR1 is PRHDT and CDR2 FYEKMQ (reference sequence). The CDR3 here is CASSRDRGPYEQYF. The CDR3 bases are TGTGCCAGCAGCCGGGACAGGGGGCCCTACGAGCAGTACTTC.

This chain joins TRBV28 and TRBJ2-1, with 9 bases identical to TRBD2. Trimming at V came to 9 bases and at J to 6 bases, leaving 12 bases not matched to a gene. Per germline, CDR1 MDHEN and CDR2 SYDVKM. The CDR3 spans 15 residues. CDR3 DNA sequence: TGTGCCAGTCTAATAGCGGGAGACGCAAGCAATGAGCAGTTCTTC. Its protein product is CASLIAGDASNEQFF. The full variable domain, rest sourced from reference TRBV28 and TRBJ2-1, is DVKVTQSSRYLVKRTGEKVFLECVQDMDHENMFWYRQDPGLGLRLIYFSYDVKMKEKGDIPEGYSVSREKKERFSLILESASTNQTSMYLCASLIAGDASNEQFFGPGTRLTVL.

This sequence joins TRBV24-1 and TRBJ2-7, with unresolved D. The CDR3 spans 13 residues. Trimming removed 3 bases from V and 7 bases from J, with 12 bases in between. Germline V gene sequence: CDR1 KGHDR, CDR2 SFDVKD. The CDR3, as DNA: TGTGCCACCAGTGATCAGGAAAGGCATGAGCAGTACTTC. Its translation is CATSDQERHEQYF.

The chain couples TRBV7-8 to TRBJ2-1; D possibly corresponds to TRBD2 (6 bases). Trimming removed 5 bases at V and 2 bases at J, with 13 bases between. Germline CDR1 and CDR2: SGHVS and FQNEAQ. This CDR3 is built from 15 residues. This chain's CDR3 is CASSVGTFAYNEQFF. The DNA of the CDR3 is TGTGCCAGCAGCGTCGGGACTTTTGCCTACAATGAGCAGTTCTTC.

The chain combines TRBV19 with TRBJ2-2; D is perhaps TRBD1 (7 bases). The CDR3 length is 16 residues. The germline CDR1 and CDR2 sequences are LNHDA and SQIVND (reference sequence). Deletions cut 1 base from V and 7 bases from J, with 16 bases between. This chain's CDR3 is CASSIVGGGVIGELFF. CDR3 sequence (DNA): TGTGCCAGTAGTATAGTTGGAGGGGGCGTGATCGGGGAGCTGTTTTTT.

The CDR3 region is CASSDSGGEKLFF. In DNA, the CDR3 is TGTGCCAGCAGTGACTCGGGGGGTGAAAAACTGTTTTTT. V and J are TRBV6-4 and TRBJ1-4, with D perhaps TRBD1 (5 bases). Germline CDR1 reads MRHNA; CDR2 reads SNTAGT. CDR3 length: 13 residues. Between the trimmed V and J ends, which lost 0 bases and 7 bases, there was a span of 6 bases.

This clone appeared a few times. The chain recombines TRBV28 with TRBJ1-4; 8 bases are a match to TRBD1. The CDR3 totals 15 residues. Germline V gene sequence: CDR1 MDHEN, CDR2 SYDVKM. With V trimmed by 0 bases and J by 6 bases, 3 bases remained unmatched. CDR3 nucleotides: TGTGCCAGCAGTTTATGGGGGACAGGCTATGAAAAACTGTTTTTT. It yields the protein CASSLWGTGYEKLFF.

The CDR3, as DNA: TGTGCCAGCAGCTTGGGGCTTTACAATGAGCAGTTCTTC. This codes for CASSLGLYNEQFF. The V gene is TRBV7-3, the J gene TRBJ2-1, with a tentative D call TRBD1 (5 bases). The V gene lost 3 bases and the J gene lost 4 bases, with 7 bases spanning the gap. CDR1 is SGHTA, CDR2 FQGTGA, per germline. The CDR3 runs 13 residues.

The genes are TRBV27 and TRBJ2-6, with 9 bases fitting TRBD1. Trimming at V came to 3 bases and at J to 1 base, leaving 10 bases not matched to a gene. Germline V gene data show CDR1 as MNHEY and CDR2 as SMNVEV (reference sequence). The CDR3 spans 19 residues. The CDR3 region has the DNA TGTGCCAGCAGTTTCAAAAACAGGGGGCTTTGGTCTGGGGCCAACGTCCTGACTTTC. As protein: CASSFKNRGLWSGANVLTF.

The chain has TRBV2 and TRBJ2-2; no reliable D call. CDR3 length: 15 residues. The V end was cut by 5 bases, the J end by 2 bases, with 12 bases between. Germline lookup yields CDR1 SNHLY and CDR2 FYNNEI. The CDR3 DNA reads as TGTGCCAGCAGTCCGAGATTAAGCAACACCGGGGAGCTGTTTTTT. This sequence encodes CASSPRLSNTGELFF.

In DNA form, the CDR3 reads TGTGCCAGCAGCCTTTCTAGCGGGAGATGGGATGAGCAGTTCTTC. It is translated as CASSLSSGRWDEQFF. This sequence joins TRBV6-5 and TRBJ2-1, with 10 bases fitting TRBD2. The germline V gene has CDR1 MNHEY and CDR2 SVGAGI. V lost 6 bases and J lost 8; bases outside the gene matches: 10. CDR3 length equals 15 residues.

CDR3 coding DNA: TGTGCCAGCAGTTTATTATCTAGCACAGATACGCAGTATTTT. This encodes CASSLLSSTDTQYF. The chain has TRBV28 and TRBJ2-3; D not resolved. From germline, CDR1 is MDHEN and CDR2 SYDVKM. The CDR3 loop spans 14 amino acids. The V end lost 1 base, the J end lost 0 bases, and 5 bases lay between the germline ends.

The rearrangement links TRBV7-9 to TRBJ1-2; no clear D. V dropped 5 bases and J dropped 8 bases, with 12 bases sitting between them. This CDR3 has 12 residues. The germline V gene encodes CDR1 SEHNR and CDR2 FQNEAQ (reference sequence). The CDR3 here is CASSLGDRGYTF. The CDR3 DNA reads TGTGCCAGCAGCCTAGGAGATCGGGGCTACACCTTC.

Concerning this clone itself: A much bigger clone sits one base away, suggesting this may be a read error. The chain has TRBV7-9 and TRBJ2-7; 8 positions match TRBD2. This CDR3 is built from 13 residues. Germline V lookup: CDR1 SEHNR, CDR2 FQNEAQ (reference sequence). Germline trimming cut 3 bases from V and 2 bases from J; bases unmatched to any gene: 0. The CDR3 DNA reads TGTGCCAGCAGCTTGGGACTAGCCTACGAGCAGTACTTC. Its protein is CASSLGLAYEQYF.

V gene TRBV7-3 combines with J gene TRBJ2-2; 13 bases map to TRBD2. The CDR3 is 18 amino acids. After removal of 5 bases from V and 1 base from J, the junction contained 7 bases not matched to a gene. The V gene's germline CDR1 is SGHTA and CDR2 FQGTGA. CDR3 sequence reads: CASSATSGRSGNTGELFF. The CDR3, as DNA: TGTGCCAGCAGCGCGACTAGCGGGAGGTCAGGGAACACCGGGGAGCTGTTTTTT.

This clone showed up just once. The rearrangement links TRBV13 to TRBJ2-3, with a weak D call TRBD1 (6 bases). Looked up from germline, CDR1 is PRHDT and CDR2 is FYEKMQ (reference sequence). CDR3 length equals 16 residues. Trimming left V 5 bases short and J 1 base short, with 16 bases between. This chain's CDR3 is CASSPEGTNRTDTQYF. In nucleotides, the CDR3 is TGTGCCAGCAGCCCGGAAGGGACAAATCGCACAGATACGCAGTATTTT.

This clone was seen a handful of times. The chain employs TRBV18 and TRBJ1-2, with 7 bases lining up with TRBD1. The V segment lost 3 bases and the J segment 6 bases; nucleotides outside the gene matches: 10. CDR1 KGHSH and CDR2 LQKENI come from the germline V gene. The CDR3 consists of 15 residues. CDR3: CASSPKRQGTDGYTF. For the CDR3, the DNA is TGTGCCAGCTCACCGAAGCGACAGGGAACAGATGGCTACACCTTC.

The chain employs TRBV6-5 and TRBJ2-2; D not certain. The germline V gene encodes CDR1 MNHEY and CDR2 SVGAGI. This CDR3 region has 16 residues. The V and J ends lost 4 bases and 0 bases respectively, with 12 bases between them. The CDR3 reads CASSLAVYANTGELFF. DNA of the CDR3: TGTGCCAGCAGTTTAGCCGTATACGCGAACACCGGGGAGCTGTTTTTT.

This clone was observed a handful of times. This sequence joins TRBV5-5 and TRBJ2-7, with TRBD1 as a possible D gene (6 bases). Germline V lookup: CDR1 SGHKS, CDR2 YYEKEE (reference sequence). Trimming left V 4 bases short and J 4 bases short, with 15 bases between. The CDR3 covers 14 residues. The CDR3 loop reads CASSQEWQGYEQYF. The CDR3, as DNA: TGTGCCAGCAGCCAGGAGTGGCAGGGGTACGAGCAGTACTTC.

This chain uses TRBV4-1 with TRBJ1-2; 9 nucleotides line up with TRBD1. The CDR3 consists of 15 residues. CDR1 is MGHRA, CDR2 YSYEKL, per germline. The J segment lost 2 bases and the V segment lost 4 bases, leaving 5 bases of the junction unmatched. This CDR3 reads CASSRWGQGNYGYTF. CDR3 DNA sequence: TGCGCCAGCAGCCGCTGGGGACAGGGAAACTATGGCTACACCTTC.

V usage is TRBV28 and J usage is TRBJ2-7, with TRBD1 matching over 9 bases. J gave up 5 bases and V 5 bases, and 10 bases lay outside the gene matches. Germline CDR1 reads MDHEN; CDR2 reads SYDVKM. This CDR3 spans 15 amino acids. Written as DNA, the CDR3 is TGTGCCAGCAGTCTTCCCGGGACAGGGCTCAACGAGCAGTACTTC. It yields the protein CASSLPGTGLNEQYF.

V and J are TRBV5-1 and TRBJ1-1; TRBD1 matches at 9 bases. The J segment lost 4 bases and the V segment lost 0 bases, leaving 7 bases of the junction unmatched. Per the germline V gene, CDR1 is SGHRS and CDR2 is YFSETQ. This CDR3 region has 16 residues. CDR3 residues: CASSLGLQGASTEAFF. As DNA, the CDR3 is TGCGCCAGCAGCTTGGGGCTACAGGGGGCAAGCACTGAAGCTTTCTTT.